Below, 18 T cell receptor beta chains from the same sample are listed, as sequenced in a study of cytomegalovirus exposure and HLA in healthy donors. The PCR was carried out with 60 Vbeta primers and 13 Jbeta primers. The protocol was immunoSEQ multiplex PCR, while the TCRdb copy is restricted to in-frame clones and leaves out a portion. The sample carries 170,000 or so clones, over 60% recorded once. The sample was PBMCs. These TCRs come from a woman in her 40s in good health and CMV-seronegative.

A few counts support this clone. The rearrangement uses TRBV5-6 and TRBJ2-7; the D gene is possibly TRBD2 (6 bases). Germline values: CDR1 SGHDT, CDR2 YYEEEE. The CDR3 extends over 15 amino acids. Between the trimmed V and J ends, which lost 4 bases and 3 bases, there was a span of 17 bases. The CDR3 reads CASSPPPGTGYEQYF. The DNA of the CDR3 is TGTGCCAGCAGCCCCCCCCCAGGGACTGGCTACGAGCAGTACTTC.

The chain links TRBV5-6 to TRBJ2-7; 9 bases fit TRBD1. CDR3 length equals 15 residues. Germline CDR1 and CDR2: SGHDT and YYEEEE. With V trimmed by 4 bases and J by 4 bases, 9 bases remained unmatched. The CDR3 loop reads CASSEPGQGAYEQYF. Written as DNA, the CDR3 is TGTGCCAGCAGCGAACCGGGACAGGGTGCATACGAGCAGTACTTC.

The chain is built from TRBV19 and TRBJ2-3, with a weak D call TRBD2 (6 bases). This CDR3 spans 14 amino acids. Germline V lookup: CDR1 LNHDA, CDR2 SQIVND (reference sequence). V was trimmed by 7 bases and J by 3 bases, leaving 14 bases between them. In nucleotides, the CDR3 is TGTGCCAGTAAGAAGGAGGGTTTTACAGATACGCAGTATTTT. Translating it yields CASKKEGFTDTQYF.

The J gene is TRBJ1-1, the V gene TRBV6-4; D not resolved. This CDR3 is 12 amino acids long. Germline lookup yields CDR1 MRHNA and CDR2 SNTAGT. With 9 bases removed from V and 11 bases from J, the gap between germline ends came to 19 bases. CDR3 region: CASGDFGFAAFF. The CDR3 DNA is TGTGCCAGTGGAGACTTTGGATTCGCGGCTTTCTTT.

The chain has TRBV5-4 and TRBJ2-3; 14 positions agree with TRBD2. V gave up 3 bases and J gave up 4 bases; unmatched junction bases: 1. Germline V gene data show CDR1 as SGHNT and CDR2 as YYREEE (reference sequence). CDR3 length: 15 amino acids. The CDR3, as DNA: TGTGCCAGCAGCTGGACTAGCGGGGGGCCAGATACGCAGTATTTT. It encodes CASSWTSGGPDTQYF.

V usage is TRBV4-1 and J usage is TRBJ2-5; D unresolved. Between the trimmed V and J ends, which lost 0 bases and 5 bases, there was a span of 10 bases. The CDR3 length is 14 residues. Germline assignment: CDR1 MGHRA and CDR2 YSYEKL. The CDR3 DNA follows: TGCGCCAGCAGCCAAGATTTTTCACGGGAGACCCAGTACTTC. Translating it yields CASSQDFSRETQYF.

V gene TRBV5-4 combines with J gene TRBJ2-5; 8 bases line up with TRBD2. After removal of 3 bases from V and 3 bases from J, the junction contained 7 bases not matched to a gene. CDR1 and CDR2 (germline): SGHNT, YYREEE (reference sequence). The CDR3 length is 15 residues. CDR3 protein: CASSSRTSWEETQYF. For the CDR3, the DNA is TGTGCCAGCAGCTCGCGGACTAGCTGGGAAGAGACCCAGTACTTC.

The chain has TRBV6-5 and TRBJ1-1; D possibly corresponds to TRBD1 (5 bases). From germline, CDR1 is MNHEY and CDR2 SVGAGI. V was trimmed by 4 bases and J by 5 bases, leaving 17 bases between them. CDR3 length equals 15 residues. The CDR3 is CASSSPSGGRTEAFF. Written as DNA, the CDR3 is TGTGCCAGCAGTTCCCCGTCGGGGGGTCGAACTGAAGCTTTCTTT.

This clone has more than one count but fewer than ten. The CDR3 DNA follows: TGTGCCAGCAGCTTCAGCCTAATTCAGGTCCCCGAGCAGTACTTC. Its translation is CASSFSLIQVPEQYF. The J gene is TRBJ2-7, the V gene TRBV5-8; no firm D call. Trimming left V 2 bases short and J 6 bases short, with 18 bases between. The CDR3 consists of 15 residues. CDR1 is SGHTS, CDR2 YDEGEE, per germline.

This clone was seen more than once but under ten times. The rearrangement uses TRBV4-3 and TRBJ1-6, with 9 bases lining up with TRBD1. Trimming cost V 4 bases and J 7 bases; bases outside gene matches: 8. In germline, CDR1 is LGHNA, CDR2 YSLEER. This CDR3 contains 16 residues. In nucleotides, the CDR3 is TGCGCCAGCAGCCCAGGCCCGGGACAGGGAAATTCACCCCTCCACTTT. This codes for CASSPGPGQGNSPLHF.

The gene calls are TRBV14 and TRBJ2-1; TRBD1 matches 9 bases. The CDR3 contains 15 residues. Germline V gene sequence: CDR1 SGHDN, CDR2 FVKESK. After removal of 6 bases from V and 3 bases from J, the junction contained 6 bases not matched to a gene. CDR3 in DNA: TGTGCCAGCAGTCAACGGACAGGGGTCTACAATGAGCAGTTCTTC. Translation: CASSQRTGVYNEQFF.

In nucleotides, the CDR3 is TGTGCCAGCAGTGCGACTCTGGACAGTGGCTACACCTTC. Protein sequence: CASSATLDSGYTF. The V and J genes are TRBV6-4 and TRBJ1-2, with a weak D call TRBD1 (6 bases). In germline, CDR1 is MRHNA, CDR2 SNTAGT. The CDR3 is made up of 13 amino acids. V was cut by 4 bases and J by 7 bases, with 13 bases left in between.

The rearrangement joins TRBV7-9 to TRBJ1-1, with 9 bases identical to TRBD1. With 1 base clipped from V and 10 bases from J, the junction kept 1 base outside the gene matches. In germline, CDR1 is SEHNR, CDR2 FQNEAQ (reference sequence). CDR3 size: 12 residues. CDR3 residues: CASSLETGGAFF. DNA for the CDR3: TGTGCCAGCAGCTTAGAGACAGGGGGAGCTTTCTTT.

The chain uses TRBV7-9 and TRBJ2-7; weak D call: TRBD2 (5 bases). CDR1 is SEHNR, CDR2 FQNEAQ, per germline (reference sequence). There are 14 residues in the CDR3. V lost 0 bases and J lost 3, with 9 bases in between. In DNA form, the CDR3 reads TGTGCCAGCAGCTTAGCGAACGGGGTCTACGAGCAGTACTTC. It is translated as CASSLANGVYEQYF.

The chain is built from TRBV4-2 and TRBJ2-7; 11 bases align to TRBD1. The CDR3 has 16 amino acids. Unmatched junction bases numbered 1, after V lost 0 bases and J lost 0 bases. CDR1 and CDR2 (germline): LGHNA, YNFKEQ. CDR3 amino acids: CASSQDGTGGSYEQYF. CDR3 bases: TGTGCCAGCAGCCAAGACGGGACAGGGGGCTCCTACGAGCAGTACTTC.

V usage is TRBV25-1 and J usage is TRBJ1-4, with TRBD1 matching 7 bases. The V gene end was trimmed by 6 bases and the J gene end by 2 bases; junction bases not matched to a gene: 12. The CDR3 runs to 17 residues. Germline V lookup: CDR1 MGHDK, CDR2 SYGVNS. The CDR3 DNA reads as TGTGCCAGCAGCGATACAAGACAGGGATGGACTAATGAAAAACTGTTTTTT. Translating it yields CASSDTRQGWTNEKLFF. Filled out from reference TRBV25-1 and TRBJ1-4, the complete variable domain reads EADIYQTPRYLVIGTGKKITLECSQTMGHDKMYWYQQDPGMELHLIHYSYGVNSTEKGDLSSESTVSRIRTEHFPLTLESARPSHTSQYLCASSDTRQGWTNEKLFFGSGTQLSVL.

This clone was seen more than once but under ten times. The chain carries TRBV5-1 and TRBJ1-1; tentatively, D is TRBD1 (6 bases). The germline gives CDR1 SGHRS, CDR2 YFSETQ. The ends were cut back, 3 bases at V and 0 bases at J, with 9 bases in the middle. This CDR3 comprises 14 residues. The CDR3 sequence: CASSSGVLNTEAFF. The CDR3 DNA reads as TGCGCCAGCAGCTCAGGGGTGCTGAACACTGAAGCTTTCTTT.

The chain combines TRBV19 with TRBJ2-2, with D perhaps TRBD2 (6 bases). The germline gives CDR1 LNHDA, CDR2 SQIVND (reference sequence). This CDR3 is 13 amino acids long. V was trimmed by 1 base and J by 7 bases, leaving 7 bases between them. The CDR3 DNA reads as TGTGCCAGTAGTATAGCGGGGGTCGGGGAGCTGTTTTTT. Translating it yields CASSIAGVGELFF.